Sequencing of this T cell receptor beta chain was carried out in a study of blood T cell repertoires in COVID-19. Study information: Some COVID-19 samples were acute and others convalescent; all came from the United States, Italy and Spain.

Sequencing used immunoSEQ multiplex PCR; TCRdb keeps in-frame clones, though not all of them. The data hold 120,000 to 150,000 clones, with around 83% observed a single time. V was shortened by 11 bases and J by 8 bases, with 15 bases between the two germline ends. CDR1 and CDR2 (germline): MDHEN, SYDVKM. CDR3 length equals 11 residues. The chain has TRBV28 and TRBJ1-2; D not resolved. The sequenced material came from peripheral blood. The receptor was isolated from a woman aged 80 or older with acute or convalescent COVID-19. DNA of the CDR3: TGTGCCGTGAGGCCTCAATGGGGCTACACCTTC. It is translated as CAVRPQWGYTF.